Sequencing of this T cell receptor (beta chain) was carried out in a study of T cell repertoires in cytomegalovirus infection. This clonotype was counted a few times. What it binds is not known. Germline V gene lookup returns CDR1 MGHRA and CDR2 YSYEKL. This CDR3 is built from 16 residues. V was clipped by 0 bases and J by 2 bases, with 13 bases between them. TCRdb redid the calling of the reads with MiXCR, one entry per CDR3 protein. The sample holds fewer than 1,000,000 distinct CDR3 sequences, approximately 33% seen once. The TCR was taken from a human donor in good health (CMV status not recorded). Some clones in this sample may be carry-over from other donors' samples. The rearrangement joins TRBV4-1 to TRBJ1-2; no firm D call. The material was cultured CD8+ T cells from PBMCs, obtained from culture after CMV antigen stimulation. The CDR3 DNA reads TGCGCCAGCAGCCAAGATCTGGGTACGCCCAACTATGGCTACACCTTC. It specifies CASSQDLGTPNYGYTF.